The rows below give T cell receptor beta chains drawn from one sample of a study of T-cell reconstitution after alpha-beta-depleted transplantation in children. TCRdb recomputed calls from the PCR reads with MiXCR, one row per CDR3 protein. The sample carries about 300,000 distinct CDR3 sequences, roughly 7.8% recorded once. This sample comprised peripheral blood, obtained 360 days after TCRalphabeta/CD19-depleted stem cell transplant. These receptors were obtained from a female patient aged 2-10 years who had a stem cell transplant for Fanconi anemia, so the T cells may come from the graft donor. CDR3s include the opening cysteine and the closing phenylalanine or tryptophan. A D gene is named only where the DNA matches it firmly. Clone size is not always given. Where it is, it says once, few, many or a class for expanded clones.

.	TRBV5-1	many	TRBJ2-7	CASSSGGGAYEQYF	TGCGCCAGCAGTTCCGGTGGAGGAGCCTACGAGCAGTACTTC
TRBD2	TRBV7-8	few	TRBJ2-1	CASNGGLAGGKRSYNEQFF	TGTGCCAGCAATGGGGGACTAGCGGGGGGGAAGAGGTCCTACAATGAGCAGTTCTTC
.	TRBV11-1	.	TRBJ2-2	CASSHAEPSGTGWNTGELFF	TGTGCCAGCAGCCACGCCGAGCCTAGCGGGACAGGGTGGAACACCGGGGAGCTGTTTTTT
.	TRBV12-3/TRBV12-4	many	TRBJ2-4	CASSFWGLGENIQYF	TGTGCCAGCAGTTTTTGGGGGCTTGGCGAAAACATTCAGTACTTC
TRBD1	TRBV29-1	many	TRBJ2-3	CSVEQGADTQYF	TGCAGCGTTGAACAGGGGGCAGATACGCAGTATTTT
.	TRBV15	many	TRBJ1-5	CATSRAGMSQPQHF	TGTGCCACCAGCAGAGCCGGGATGAGTCAGCCCCAGCATTTT
.	TRBV3-1	.	TRBJ1-1	CASCHGWVNTEAFF	TGTGCCAGCTGCCACGGGTGGGTGAACACTGAAGCTTTCTTT
TRBD2	TRBV14	.	TRBJ2-7	CASSQDLPLLAGGPGSLDEQYF	TGTGCCAGCAGCCAAGATTTGCCCCTCCTAGCGGGAGGACCAGGGTCGTTAGACGAGCAGTACTTC
.	TRBV7-2	many	TRBJ1-1	CASSLGDHFTEAFF	TGTGCCAGCAGCTTGGGGGATCATTTCACTGAAGCTTTCTTT
.	TRBV21-1	few	TRBJ2-1	CARRNGLAGVNYNEQFF	TGTGCCCGCCGAAATGGACTAGCGGGGGTCAACTACAATGAGCAGTTCTTC
.	TRBV5-1	many	TRBJ2-1	CASSLDGPNKQFF	TGCGCCAGCAGCCTGGATGGGCCTAATAAGCAGTTCTTC
TRBD1	TRBV4-3	many	TRBJ2-7	CASSQEANSGQGFYEQYF	TGCGCCAGCAGCCAAGAAGCCAACTCTGGACAGGGTTTCTACGAGCAGTACTTC
TRBD2	TRBV7-2	many	TRBJ2-5	CASSLGGGGAEETQYF	TGTGCCAGCAGCCTAGGTGGCGGGGGGGCCGAGGAGACCCAGTACTTC
.	TRBV2	.	TRBJ1-6	CASSLQVYPLHF	TGTGCCAGCAGCCTACAGGTTTACCCCCTCCACTTT
.	TRBV29-1	.	TRBJ2-2	CSARDGTGELFF	TGCAGCGCCAGGGATGGCACCGGGGAGCTGTTTTTT
.	TRBV11-3	few	TRBJ2-1	CASSREAWGVHNEQFF	TGTGCCAGCAGCCGCGAGGCTTGGGGTGTCCACAATGAGCAGTTCTTC
.	TRBV6-5	.	TRBJ1-5	CASSYSAQYPMTQHF	TGTGCCAGCAGTTACTCGGCACAGTATCCCATGACCCAGCATTTT
.	TRBV6-5	few	TRBJ2-7	CASSSGTSHEQYF	TGTGCCAGCAGTTCCGGGACATCCCACGAGCAGTACTTC
.	TRBV6-5	many	TRBJ2-1	CASSLFMGHGYNEQFF	TGTGCCAGCAGTTTGTTTATGGGACACGGCTACAATGAGCAGTTCTTC
.	TRBV10-3	.	TRBJ2-5	CAISEIREETQYF	TGTGCCATCAGTGAAATTAGGGAAGAGACCCAGTACTTC